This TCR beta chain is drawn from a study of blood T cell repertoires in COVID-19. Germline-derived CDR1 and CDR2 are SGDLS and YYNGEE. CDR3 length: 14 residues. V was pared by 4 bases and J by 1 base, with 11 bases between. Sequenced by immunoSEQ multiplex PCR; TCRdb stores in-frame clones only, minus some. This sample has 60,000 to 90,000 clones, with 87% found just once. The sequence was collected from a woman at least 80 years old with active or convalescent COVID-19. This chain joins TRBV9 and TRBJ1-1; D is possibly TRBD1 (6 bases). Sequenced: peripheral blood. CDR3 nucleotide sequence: TGTGCCAGCAGCTCAAAGACAGGGAACACTGAAGCTTTCTTT. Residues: CASSSKTGNTEAFF.